This T cell receptor beta chain comes out of a study of blood T cell repertoires in COVID-19. Germline loops: CDR1 MGHDK, CDR2 SYGVNS. V lost 4 bases and J lost 2; bases outside the gene matches: 2. The CDR3 has 14 residues. Generated by immunoSEQ multiplex PCR, the TCRdb table keeps only in-frame clones and is missing some. The sample lists around 100,000 clones; about nine tenths were seen once. Sequenced: peripheral blood. The V call is TRBV25-1, the J call TRBJ1-2; TRBD1 matches at 9 bases. This TCR was sampled from a woman aged 45-60 years with acute or convalescent COVID-19. CDR3 protein: CASSAGTGNYGYTF. The CDR3 DNA follows: TGTGCCAGCAGTGCCGGGACAGGGAACTATGGCTACACCTTC.